Here is one T cell receptor (beta chain) with its context. This CDR3 has 13 amino acids. V was pared by 0 bases and J by 7 bases, with 11 bases between. The germline V gene encodes CDR1 SGHKS and CDR2 YYEKEE (reference sequence). Time point here: after dendritic cell vaccination, including at tumor progression/relapse. The data were taken from a study of glioma-infiltrating T cells after dendritic cell vaccination. Profiling relied on immunoSEQ multiplex PCR, and the TCRdb table lists in-frame clones only, not all of them. The sample lists 98,000 or so clones, roughly 80% occurring once. This specimen consisted of blood, obtained after dendritic cell vaccination. This receptor was identified in a human donor with glioblastoma. This chain links TRBV5-5 with TRBJ2-7; D may be TRBD2 (5 bases). The CDR3 region has the DNA TGTGCCAGCAGCTTGGTCGGGGTATGGGAGCAGTACTTC. Encoded protein: CASSLVGVWEQYF.